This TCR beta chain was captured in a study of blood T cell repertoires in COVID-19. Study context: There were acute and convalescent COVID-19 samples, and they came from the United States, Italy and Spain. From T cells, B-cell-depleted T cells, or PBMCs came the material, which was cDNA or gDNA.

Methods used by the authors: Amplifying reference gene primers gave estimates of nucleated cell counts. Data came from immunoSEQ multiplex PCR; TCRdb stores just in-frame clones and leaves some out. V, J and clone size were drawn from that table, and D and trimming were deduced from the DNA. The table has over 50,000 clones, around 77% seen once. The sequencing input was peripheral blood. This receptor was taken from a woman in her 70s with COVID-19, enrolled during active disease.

The CDR3 is CASSLSNEQFF. The CDR3 region has the DNA TGTGCCAGCAGCCTTAGTAATGAGCAGTTCTTC. The chain couples TRBV6-5 to TRBJ2-1; D remains ambiguous. V dropped 6 bases and J dropped 7 bases, with 7 bases sitting between them. The CDR3 is 11 amino acids. Germline CDR1 and CDR2: MNHEY and SVGAGI.